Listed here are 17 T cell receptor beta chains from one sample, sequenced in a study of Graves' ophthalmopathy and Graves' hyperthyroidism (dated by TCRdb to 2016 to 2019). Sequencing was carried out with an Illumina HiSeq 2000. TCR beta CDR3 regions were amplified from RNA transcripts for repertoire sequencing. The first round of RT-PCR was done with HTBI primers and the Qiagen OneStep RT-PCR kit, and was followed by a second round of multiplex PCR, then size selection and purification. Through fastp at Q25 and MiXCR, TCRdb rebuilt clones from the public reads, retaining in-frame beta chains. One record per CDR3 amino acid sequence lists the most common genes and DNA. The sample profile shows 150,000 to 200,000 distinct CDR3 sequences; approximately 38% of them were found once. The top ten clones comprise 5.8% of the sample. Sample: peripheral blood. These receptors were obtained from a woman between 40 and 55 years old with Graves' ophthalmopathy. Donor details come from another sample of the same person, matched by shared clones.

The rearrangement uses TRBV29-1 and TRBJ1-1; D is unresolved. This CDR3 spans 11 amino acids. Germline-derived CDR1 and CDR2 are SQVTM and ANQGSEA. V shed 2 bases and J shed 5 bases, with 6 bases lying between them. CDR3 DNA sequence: TGCAGCGTTGAACTGGGAACTGAAGCTTTCTTT. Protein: CSVELGTEAFF. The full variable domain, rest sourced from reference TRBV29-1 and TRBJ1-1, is SAVISQKPSRDICQRGTSLTIQCQVDSQVTMMFWYRQQPGQSLTLIATANQGSEATYESGFVIDKFPISRPNLTFSTLTVSNMSPEDSSIYLCSVELGTEAFFGQGTRLTVV.

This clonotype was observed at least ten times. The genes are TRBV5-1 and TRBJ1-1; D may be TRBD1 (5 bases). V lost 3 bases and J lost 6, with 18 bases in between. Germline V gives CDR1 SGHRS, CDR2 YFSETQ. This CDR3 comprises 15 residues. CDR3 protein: CASSYLGGDGSEAFF. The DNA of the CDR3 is TGCGCCAGCAGCTACCTGGGGGGGGACGGGTCTGAAGCTTTCTTT.

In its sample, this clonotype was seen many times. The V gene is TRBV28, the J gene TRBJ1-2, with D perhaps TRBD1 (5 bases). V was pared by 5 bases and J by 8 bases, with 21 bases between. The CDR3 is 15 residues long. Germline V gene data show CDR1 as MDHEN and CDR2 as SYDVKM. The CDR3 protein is CASSLPVGGGKGYTF. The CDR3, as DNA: TGTGCCAGCAGTCTCCCTGTCGGGGGGGGTAAAGGCTACACCTTC.

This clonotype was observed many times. Written as DNA, the CDR3 is TGTGCCAGCAGCCCCCTTGGAGGCCTCTACGAGCAGTACTTC. This encodes CASSPLGGLYEQYF. The rearrangement links TRBV11-3 to TRBJ2-7, with D possibly TRBD2 on 5 matching bases. CDR3 length equals 14 residues. The V end lost 5 bases, the J end lost 3 bases, and 14 bases lay between the germline ends. In germline, CDR1 is SGHNT, CDR2 YENEEA.

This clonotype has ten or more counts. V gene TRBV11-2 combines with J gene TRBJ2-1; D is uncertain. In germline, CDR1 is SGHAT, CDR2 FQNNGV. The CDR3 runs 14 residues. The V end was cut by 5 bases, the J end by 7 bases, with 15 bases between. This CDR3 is CASSPQQTRNEQFF. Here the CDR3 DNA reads TGTGCCAGCAGCCCCCAACAGACTCGGAATGAGCAGTTCTTC.

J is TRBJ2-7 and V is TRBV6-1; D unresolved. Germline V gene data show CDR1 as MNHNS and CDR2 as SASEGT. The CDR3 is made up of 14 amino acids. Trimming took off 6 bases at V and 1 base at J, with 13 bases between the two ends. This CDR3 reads CASRTVQSSYEQYF. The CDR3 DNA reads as TGTGCCAGCAGAACGGTACAGTCATCCTACGAGCAGTACTTC.

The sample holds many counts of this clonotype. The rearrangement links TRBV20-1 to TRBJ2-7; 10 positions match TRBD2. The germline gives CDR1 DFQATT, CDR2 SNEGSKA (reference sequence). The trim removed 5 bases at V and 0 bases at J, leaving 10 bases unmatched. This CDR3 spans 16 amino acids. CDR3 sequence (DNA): TGCAGTGCTGCCAAATCTAGCGGGGGTACCTCCTACGAGCAGTACTTC. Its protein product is CSAAKSSGGTSYEQYF.

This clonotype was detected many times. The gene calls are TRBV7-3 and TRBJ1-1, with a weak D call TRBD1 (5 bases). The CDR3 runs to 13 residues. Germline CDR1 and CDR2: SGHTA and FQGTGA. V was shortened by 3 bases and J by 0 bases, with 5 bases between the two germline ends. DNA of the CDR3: TGTGCCAGCAGCTTGACAGTGAACACTGAAGCTTTCTTT. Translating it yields CASSLTVNTEAFF.

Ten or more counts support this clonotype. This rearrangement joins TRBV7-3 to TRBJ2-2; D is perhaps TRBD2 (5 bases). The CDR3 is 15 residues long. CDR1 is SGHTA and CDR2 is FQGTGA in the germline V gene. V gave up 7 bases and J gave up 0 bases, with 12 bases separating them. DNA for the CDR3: TGTGCCAGCAAGGTAGCGCCCTCGAACACCGGGGAGCTGTTTTTT. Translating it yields CASKVAPSNTGELFF.

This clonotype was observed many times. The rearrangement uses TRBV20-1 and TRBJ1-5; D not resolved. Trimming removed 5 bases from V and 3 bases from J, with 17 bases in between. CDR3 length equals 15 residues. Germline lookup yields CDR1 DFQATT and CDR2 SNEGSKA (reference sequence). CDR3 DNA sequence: TGCAGTGCTGCAAAACCCTGGGCCGACAATCAGCCCCAGCATTTT. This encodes CSAAKPWADNQPQHF.

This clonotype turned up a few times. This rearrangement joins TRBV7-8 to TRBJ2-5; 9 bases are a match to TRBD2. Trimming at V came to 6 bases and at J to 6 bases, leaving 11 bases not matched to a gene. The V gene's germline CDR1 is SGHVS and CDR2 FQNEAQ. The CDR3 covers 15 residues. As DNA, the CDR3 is TGTGCCAGCAGTCAAACCGGGACTAGCAAACAGACCCAGTACTTC. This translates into CASSQTGTSKQTQYF.

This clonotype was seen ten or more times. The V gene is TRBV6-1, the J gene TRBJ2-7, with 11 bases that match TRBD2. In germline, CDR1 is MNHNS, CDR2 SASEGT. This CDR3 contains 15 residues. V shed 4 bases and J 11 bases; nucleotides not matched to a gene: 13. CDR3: CASSVGTSGSFKEYF. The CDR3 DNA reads TGTGCCAGCAGTGTTGGGACTAGCGGTAGTTTCAAGGAGTACTTC.

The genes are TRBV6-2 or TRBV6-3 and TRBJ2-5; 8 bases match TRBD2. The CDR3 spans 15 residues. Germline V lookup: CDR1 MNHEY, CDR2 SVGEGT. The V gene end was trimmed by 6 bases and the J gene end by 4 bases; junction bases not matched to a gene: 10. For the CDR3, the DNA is TGTGCCAGCAGCCGTGGGTCAGCGGGAGCAGAGACCCAGTACTTC. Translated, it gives CASSRGSAGAETQYF.

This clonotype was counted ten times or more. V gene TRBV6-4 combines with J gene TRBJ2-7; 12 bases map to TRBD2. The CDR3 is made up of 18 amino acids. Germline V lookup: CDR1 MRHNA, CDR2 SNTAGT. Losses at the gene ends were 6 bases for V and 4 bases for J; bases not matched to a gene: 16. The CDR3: CASRSFIGLAGTLYEQYF. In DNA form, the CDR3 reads TGTGCCAGCAGGTCCTTTATAGGACTAGCGGGAACCTTATACGAGCAGTACTTC.

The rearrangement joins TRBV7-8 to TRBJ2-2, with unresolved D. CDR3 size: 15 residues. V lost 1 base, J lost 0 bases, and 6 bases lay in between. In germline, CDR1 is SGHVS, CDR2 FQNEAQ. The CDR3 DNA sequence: TGTGCCAGCAGCTTAGATAGGTCGAACACCGGGGAGCTGTTTTTT. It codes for CASSLDRSNTGELFF.

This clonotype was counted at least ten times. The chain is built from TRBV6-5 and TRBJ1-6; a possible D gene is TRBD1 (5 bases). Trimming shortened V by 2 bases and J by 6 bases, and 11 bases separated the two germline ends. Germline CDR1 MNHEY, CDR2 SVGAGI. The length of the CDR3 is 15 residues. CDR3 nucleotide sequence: TGTGCCAGCAGTTACGTGGCAGGGCCTAATTCACCCCTCCACTTT. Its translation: CASSYVAGPNSPLHF.

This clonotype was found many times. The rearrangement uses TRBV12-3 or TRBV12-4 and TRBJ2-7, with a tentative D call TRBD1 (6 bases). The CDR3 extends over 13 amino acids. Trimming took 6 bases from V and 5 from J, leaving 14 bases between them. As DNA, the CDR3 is TGTGCCAGCAGCCCAGGGGTCCTCCACGAGCAGTACTTC. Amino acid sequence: CASSPGVLHEQYF.